This TCR beta chain is from a study of blood T cell repertoires in COVID-19. The wider study: Nucleic acid was either cDNA or gDNA, and it came from T cells, B-cell-depleted T cells, or PBMCs.

Trimming took 4 bases from V and 3 from J; bases not matched to a gene: 8. The CDR3 sequence is 15 residues long. CDR1 SGHTA and CDR2 FQGNSA come from the germline V gene. This clone was seen a few times. While infection was still active, Seattle patients were enrolled and then followed longitudinally. Original processing methods: Amplification with reference gene primers provided the estimates of nucleated cell counts. The repertoire was sequenced with immunoSEQ multiplex PCR; TCRdb's copy has only in-frame clones and lacks some. V, J and clone size reflect that table, while D and trimming were determined from the DNA. This sample yields 120,000 or so clones, of which 90% are seen a single time; 3.8% belongs to the top ten.

Sequencing input: peripheral blood. This receptor was taken from a woman aged 55-69 years with COVID-19, enrolled during active disease. The V and J genes are TRBV7-2 and TRBJ1-2, with 7 nucleotides matching TRBD1. DNA for the CDR3: TGTGCCAGCAGCTCCGACAGGGTAGCCCACTATGGCTACACCTTC. Translated: CASSSDRVAHYGYTF. Filled out from reference TRBV7-2 and TRBJ1-2, the complete variable domain reads GAGVSQSPSNKVTEKGKDVELRCDPISGHTALYWYRQSLGQGLEFLIYFQGNSAPDKSGLPSDRFSAERTGGSVSTLTIQRTQQEDSAVYLCASSSDRVAHYGYTFGSGTRLTVV.